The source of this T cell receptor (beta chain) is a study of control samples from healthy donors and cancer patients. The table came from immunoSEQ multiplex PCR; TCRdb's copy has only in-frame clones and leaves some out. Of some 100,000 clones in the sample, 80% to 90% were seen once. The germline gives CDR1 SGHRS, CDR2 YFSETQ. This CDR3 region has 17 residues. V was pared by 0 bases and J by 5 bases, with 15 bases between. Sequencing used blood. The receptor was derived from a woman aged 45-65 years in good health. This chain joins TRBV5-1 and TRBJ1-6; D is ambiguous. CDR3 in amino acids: CASSLDGEPRNNSPLHF. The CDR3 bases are TGCGCCAGCAGCTTGGATGGGGAACCAAGAAATAATTCACCCCTCCACTTT.